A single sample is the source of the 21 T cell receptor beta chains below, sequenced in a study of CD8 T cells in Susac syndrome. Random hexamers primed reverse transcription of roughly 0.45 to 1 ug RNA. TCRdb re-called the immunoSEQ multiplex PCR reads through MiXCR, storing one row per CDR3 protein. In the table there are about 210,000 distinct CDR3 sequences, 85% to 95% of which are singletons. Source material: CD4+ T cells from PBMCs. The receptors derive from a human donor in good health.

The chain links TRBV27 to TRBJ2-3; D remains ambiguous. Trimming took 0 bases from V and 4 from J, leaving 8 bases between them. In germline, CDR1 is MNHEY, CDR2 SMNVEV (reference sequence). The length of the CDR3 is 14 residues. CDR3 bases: TGTGCCAGCAGTTTATCCACCGGCGCAGATACGCAGTATTTT. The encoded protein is CASSLSTGADTQYF.

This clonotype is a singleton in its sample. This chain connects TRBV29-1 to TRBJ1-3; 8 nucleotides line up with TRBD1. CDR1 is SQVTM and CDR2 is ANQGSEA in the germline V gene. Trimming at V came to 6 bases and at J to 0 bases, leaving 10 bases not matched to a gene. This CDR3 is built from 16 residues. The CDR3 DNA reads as TGCAGCGTCGCTGGGGGCGACAGGGGCTCTGGAAACACCATATATTTT. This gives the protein CSVAGGDRGSGNTIYF.

The CDR3 DNA reads TGTGCCAGCAGCTCGGACACCTTAAACACTGAAGCTTTCTTT. It translates to CASSSDTLNTEAFF. The genes are TRBV4-2 and TRBJ1-1; tentative D call: TRBD1 (5 bases). Germline V CDR1 and CDR2: LGHNA, YNFKEQ. CDR3 length: 14 amino acids. V lost 5 bases to trimming and J lost 2 bases, with 12 bases between them.

CDR3 residues: CATSPAERHSPLHF. CDR3 coding DNA: TGTGCCACCAGCCCCGCGGAACGCCATTCACCCCTCCACTTT. The rearrangement links TRBV15 to TRBJ1-6; D is unresolved. Germline-derived CDR1 and CDR2 are LNHNV and YYDKDF (reference sequence). The CDR3 has 14 residues. Trimming shortened V by 5 bases and J by 8 bases, and 13 bases separated the two germline ends.

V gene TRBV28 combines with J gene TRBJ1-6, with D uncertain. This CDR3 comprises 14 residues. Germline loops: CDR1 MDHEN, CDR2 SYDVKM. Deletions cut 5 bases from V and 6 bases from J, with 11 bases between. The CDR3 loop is CASSPRTSNSPLHF. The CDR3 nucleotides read TGTGCCAGCAGTCCCCGGACCAGTAATTCACCCCTCCACTTT. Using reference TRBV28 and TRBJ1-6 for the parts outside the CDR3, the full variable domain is DVKVTQSSRYLVKRTGEKVFLECVQDMDHENMFWYRQDPGLGLRLIYFSYDVKMKEKGDIPEGYSVSREKKERFSLILESASTNQTSMYLCASSPRTSNSPLHFGNGTRLTVT.

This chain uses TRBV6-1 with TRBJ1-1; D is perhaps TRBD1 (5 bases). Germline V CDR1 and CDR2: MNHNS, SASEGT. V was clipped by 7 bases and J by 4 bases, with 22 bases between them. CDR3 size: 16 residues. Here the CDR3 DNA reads TGTGCCAGCATCAAAAACAGGTTGGGTTTGGGCACTGAAGCTTTCTTT. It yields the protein CASIKNRLGLGTEAFF.

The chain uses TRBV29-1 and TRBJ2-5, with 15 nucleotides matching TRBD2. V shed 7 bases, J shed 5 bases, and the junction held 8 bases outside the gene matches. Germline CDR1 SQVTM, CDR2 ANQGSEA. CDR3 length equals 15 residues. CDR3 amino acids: CSALGLAGGLETQYF. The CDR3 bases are TGCAGCGCATTGGGACTAGCGGGGGGTTTGGAGACCCAGTACTTC. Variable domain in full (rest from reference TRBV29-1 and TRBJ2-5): SAVISQKPSRDICQRGTSLTIQCQVDSQVTMMFWYRQQPGQSLTLIATANQGSEATYESGFVIDKFPISRPNLTFSTLTVSNMSPEDSSIYLCSALGLAGGLETQYFGPGTRLLVL.

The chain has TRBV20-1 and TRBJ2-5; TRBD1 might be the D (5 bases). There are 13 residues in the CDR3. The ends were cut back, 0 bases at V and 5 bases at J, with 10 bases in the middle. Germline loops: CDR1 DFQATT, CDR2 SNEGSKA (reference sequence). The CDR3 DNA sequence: TGCAGTGCTAGAGACGGAGACAGTGAGACCCAGTACTTC. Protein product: CSARDGDSETQYF.

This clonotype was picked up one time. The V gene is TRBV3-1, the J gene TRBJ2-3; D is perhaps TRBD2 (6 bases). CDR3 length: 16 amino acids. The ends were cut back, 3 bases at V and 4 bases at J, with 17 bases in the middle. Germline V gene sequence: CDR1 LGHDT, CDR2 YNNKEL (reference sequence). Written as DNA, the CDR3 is TGTGCCAGCAGCCAGGGGGGACCAGGAGTCCCAGATACGCAGTATTTT. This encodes CASSQGGPGVPDTQYF.

The CDR3, as DNA: TGTGCCAGCAGCTTCCCGGGACAGGGGGCCCGGGAGCAGTTCTTC. It yields the protein CASSFPGQGAREQFF. This chain joins TRBV7-9 and TRBJ2-1; 12 nucleotides line up with TRBD1. Germline CDR1 and CDR2: SEHNR and FQNEAQ (reference sequence). With V trimmed by 3 bases and J by 10 bases, 7 bases remained unmatched. CDR3 length: 15 residues.

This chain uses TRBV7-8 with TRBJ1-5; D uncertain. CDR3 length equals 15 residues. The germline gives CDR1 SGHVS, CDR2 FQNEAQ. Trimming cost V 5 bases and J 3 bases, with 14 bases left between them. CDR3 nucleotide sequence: TGTGCCAGCAGCCCGAGATCGGGCCCCAATCAGCCCCAGCATTTT. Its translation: CASSPRSGPNQPQHF.

The CDR3 nucleotides are TGTGCCAGTAGTGGAGCGACCTACGAGCAGTACTTC. This sequence encodes CASSGATYEQYF. The V and J genes are TRBV19 and TRBJ2-7, with D unresolved. Germline assignment: CDR1 LNHDA and CDR2 SQIVND (reference sequence). V was cut by 5 bases and J by 2 bases, with 7 bases left in between. The CDR3 contains 12 residues.

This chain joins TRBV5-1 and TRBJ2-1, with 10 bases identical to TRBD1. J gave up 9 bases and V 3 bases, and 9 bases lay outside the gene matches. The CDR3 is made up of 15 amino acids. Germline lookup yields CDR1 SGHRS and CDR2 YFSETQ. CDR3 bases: TGCGCCAGCAGCTCAATCGGGACAGGGGTAGGTGAGCAGTTCTTC. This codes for CASSSIGTGVGEQFF.

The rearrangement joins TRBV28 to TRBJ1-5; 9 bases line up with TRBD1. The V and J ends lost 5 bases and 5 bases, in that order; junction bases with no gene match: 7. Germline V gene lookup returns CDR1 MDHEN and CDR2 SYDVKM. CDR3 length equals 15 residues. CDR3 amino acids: CASSPPGQGHQPQHF. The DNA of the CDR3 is TGTGCCAGCAGTCCCCCGGGACAGGGACATCAGCCCCAGCATTTT. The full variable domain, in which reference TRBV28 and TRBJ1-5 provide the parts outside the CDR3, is DVKVTQSSRYLVKRTGEKVFLECVQDMDHENMFWYRQDPGLGLRLIYFSYDVKMKEKGDIPEGYSVSREKKERFSLILESASTNQTSMYLCASSPPGQGHQPQHFGDGTRLSIL.

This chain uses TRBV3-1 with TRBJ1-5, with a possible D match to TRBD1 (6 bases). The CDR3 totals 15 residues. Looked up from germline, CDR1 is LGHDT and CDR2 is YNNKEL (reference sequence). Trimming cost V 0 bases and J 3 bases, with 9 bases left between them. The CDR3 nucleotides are TGTGCCAGCAGCCAAGAAGGGGGGCTCAATCAGCCCCAGCATTTT. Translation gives CASSQEGGLNQPQHF.

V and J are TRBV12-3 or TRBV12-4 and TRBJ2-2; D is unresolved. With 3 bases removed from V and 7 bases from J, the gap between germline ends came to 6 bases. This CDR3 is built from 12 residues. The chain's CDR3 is CASSFSIGELFF. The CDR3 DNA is TGTGCCAGCAGTTTTTCAATCGGGGAGCTGTTTTTT.

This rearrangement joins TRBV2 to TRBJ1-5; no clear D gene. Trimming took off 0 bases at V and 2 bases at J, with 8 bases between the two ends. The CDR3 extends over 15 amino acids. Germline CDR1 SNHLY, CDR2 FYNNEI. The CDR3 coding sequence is TGTGCCAGCAGTGAAGCTAGGCTCGGCAATCAGCCCCAGCATTTT. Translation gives CASSEARLGNQPQHF.

This CDR3 reads CASSGGASSRTEAFF. Written as DNA, the CDR3 is TGTGCCAGCAGTGGAGGGGCGTCCAGTCGCACTGAAGCTTTCTTT. The chain is built from TRBV2 and TRBJ1-1, with D perhaps TRBD1 (5 bases). Germline V CDR1 and CDR2: SNHLY, FYNNEI. CDR3 length: 15 amino acids. The ends were cut back, 4 bases at V and 4 bases at J, with 16 bases in the middle.

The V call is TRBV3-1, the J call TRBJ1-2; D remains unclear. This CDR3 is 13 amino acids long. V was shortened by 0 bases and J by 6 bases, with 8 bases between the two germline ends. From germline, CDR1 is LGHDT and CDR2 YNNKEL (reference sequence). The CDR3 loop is CASSQDGWDGYTF. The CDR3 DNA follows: TGTGCCAGCAGCCAAGATGGGTGGGATGGCTACACCTTC.

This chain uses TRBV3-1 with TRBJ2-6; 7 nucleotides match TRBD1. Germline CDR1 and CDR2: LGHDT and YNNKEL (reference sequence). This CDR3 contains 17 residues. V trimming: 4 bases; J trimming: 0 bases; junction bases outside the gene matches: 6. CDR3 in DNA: TGTGCCAGCAGCCGGAGGACAGGCCTCTCTGGGGCCAACGTCCTGACTTTC. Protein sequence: CASSRRTGLSGANVLTF.

CDR3 in amino acids: CASFGVAGRTDTQYF. As DNA, the CDR3 is TGTGCCAGCTTCGGGGTAGCGGGCCGTACAGATACGCAGTATTTT. V gene TRBV18 combines with J gene TRBJ2-3; 7 bases are a match to TRBD2. V lost 7 bases, J lost 3 bases, and 10 bases stayed unmatched. Germline CDR1 is KGHSH and CDR2 is LQKENI. This CDR3 region has 15 residues.